The source of this T cell receptor (beta chain) is a study of blood T cell repertoires in COVID-19. V was clipped by 2 bases and J by 3 bases; unmatched bases: 3. CDR1 is MDHEN and CDR2 is SYDVKM in the germline V gene. CDR3 length: 14 amino acids. Authors' data handling: Counts of nucleated cells, estimated from reference gene primer amplification, were obtained. The repertoire was sequenced with immunoSEQ multiplex PCR; TCRdb's copy has only in-frame clones and lacks some. The V and J calls and clone size are taken from that table; D and trimming were inferred from the DNA. This sample carries hundreds of thousands of clones, roughly four fifths of them seen once, and the ten largest clones take about 4.6%. No more than 2 weeks before study entry, exposed participants had met a case of COVID-19.

Specimen: PBMCs or T cells enriched from blood (not recorded which). This sequence was found in a woman aged 50 to 60 who had been exposed to COVID-19. The rearrangement joins TRBV28 to TRBJ2-7, with 8 bases matching TRBD1. This CDR3 reads CASSLGRGHYEQYF. Here the CDR3 DNA reads TGTGCCAGCAGTTTAGGCAGGGGGCACTACGAGCAGTACTTC. The whole variable domain, filled in from reference TRBV28 and TRBJ2-7, reads DVKVTQSSRYLVKRTGEKVFLECVQDMDHENMFWYRQDPGLGLRLIYFSYDVKMKEKGDIPEGYSVSREKKERFSLILESASTNQTSMYLCASSLGRGHYEQYFGPGTRLTVT.